This TCR beta chain was found in a study of spatial heterogeneity in lung cancer. The wider study: Detection consistently captured more beta-chain sequences than alpha-chain sequences.

The CDR3 extends over 13 amino acids. V was shortened by 6 bases and J by 3 bases, with 13 bases between the two germline ends. Germline V gene lookup returns CDR1 SQVTM and CDR2 ANQGSEA. A unique molecular identifier was attached to every TCR cDNA molecule. TCRdb passed the 5' RACE reads through MiXCR, listing each CDR3 protein once. The sample comprises around 87,000 distinct CDR3 sequences, roughly 12% of which are singletons, and 35% to 50% rests with the top ten. General study points: Ubiquitous expanded tumor TCRs surfaced in blood more at resection than they did at follow-up.

As to this clonotype: What it binds is not known.

The sample's time point: sample taken at primary tumor resection. Frozen PBMC, nontumor lung or tumor provided whole RNA, which was sequenced unsorted. The chain recombines TRBV29-1 with TRBJ2-3, with unresolved D. Sequencing was performed on PBMCs, taken at surgery. The receptor comes from a male donor with early-stage non-small cell lung cancer. CDR3 sequence reads: CSVAPSSTDTQYF. The CDR3 DNA reads as TGCAGCGTCGCCCCTAGTAGTACAGATACGCAGTATTTT.